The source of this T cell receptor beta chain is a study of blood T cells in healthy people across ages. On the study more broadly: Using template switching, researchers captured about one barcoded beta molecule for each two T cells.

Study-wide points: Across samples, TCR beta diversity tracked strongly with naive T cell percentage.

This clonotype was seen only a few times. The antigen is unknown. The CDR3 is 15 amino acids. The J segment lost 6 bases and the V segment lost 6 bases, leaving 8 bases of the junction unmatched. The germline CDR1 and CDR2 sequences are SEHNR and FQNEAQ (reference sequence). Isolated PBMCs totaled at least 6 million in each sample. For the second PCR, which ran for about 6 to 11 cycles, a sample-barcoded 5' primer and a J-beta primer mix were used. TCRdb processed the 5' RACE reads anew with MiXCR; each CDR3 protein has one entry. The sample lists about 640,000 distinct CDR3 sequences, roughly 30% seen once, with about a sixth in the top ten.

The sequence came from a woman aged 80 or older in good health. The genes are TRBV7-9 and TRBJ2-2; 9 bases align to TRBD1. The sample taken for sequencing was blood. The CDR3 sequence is CASSPPGQGAGELFF. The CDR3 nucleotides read TGTGCCAGCAGTCCTCCGGGACAGGGCGCCGGGGAGCTGTTTTTT.